The rows below give T cell receptor beta chains drawn from one sample of a study of CD8+CD57+ T cells in acquired aplastic anemia. TCRdb passed the reads through MiXCR, listing each CDR3 protein once. The profile covers 130,000 or so distinct CDR3 sequences, with under 60% appearing a single time and around 27% taken by the ten largest. The sample consisted of sorted CD4+, CD8+, or CD8+CD57+ T cells (not recorded which) from PBMCs. The receptor source for this set is a human donor with aplastic anemia. Each CDR3 is given with its conserved first and last residue. D genes are given only for firm matches. Size is omitted from some rows. Given values are once, few, many or a class for expanded clones.

CDR3aa: CASSLAGGRAIVAETQYF
CDR3nt: TGCGCCAGCAGCTTGGCTGGAGGGAGGGCGATTGTCGCAGAGACCCAGTACTTC
j_gene: TRBJ2-5
abundance: many
v_gene: TRBV5-1
d_gene: TRBD2

CDR3aa: CSVEISGSNQPQHF
CDR3nt: TGCAGCGTTGAAATCTCAGGGAGCAATCAGCCCCAGCATTTT
j_gene: TRBJ1-5
abundance: -
v_gene: TRBV29-1
d_gene: -

CDR3aa: CASSLDYGYEQYF
CDR3nt: TGTGCCAGCAGCTTAGATTATGGGTACGAGCAGTACTTC
j_gene: TRBJ2-7
abundance: -
v_gene: TRBV7-9
d_gene: -

CDR3aa: CATSAGIGFGYTF
CDR3nt: TGTGCCACCTCAGCGGGGATTGGGTTTGGCTACACCTTC
j_gene: TRBJ1-2
abundance: once
v_gene: TRBV15
d_gene: -

CDR3aa: CAISEQGHGNTEAFF
CDR3nt: TGTGCCATCAGTGAACAGGGGCACGGGAACACTGAAGCTTTCTTT
j_gene: TRBJ1-1
abundance: -
v_gene: TRBV10-3
d_gene: TRBD1

CDR3aa: CAISAALSNTGELFF
CDR3nt: TGTGCCATCAGTGCAGCTCTCTCGAACACCGGGGAGCTGTTTTTT
j_gene: TRBJ2-2
abundance: many
v_gene: TRBV10-3
d_gene: -

CDR3aa: CASSESPPLHF
CDR3nt: TGTGCCAGCAGTGAATCGCCACCCCTCCACTTT
j_gene: TRBJ1-6
abundance: once
v_gene: TRBV2
d_gene: -

CDR3aa: CASSLDEDTKQFF
CDR3nt: TGTGCCAGCAGCTTAGACGAAGACACTAAGCAGTTCTTC
j_gene: TRBJ2-1
abundance: few
v_gene: TRBV7-3
d_gene: -

CDR3aa: CASSHRGYQETQYF
CDR3nt: TGTGCCAGTAGTCACAGGGGGTATCAAGAGACCCAGTACTTC
j_gene: TRBJ2-5
abundance: few
v_gene: TRBV19
d_gene: TRBD1

CDR3aa: CSAVTGTAIRALHF
CDR3nt: TGCAGTGCTGTGACCGGCACAGCAATTCGGGCCCTCCACTTT
j_gene: TRBJ1-6
abundance: few
v_gene: TRBV20-1
d_gene: -

CDR3aa: CASSRGQGRAPLHF
CDR3nt: TGTGCCAGCAGCCGCGGACAGGGACGCGCACCCCTCCACTTT
j_gene: TRBJ1-6
abundance: once
v_gene: TRBV2
d_gene: TRBD1

CDR3aa: CASSARDGNSPLHF
CDR3nt: TGTGCCAGCAGTGCCCGGGACGGGAATTCACCCCTCCACTTT
j_gene: TRBJ1-6
abundance: -
v_gene: TRBV6-4
d_gene: -

CDR3aa: CSVVNRVVETQYF
CDR3nt: TGCAGCGTTGTGAACAGGGTTGTGGAGACCCAGTACTTC
j_gene: TRBJ2-5
abundance: -
v_gene: TRBV29-1
d_gene: -

CDR3aa: CATHFGTGPQYF
CDR3nt: TGTGCCACCCACTTCGGGACAGGCCCTCAGTACTTC
j_gene: TRBJ2-7
abundance: -
v_gene: TRBV15
d_gene: TRBD1

CDR3aa: CAISSHTNEQFF
CDR3nt: TGTGCCATCAGTTCCCACACCAATGAGCAGTTCTTC
j_gene: TRBJ2-1
abundance: -
v_gene: TRBV10-3
d_gene: -

CDR3aa: CSARSTGDPPLHF
CDR3nt: TGCAGTGCTAGATCGACAGGGGATCCACCCCTCCACTTT
j_gene: TRBJ1-6
abundance: -
v_gene: TRBV20-1
d_gene: TRBD1

CDR3aa: CASRQAGEGIYTF
CDR3nt: TGTGCCAGTAGGCAAGCAGGGGAAGGAATCTACACCTTC
j_gene: TRBJ1-2
abundance: -
v_gene: TRBV19
d_gene: -

CDR3aa: CASRFSGEQFF
CDR3nt: TGTGCCAGCCGCTTCTCCGGTGAGCAGTTCTTC
j_gene: TRBJ2-1
abundance: many
v_gene: TRBV11-2
d_gene: -

CDR3aa: CASSYSGEGGEKLFF
CDR3nt: TGTGCCAGCAGTTATTCAGGTGAAGGTGGCGAAAAACTGTTTTTT
j_gene: TRBJ1-4
abundance: -
v_gene: TRBV10-3
d_gene: -

CDR3aa: CSVGEYGYTF
CDR3nt: TGCAGCGTTGGGGAGTATGGCTACACCTTC
j_gene: TRBJ1-2
abundance: -
v_gene: TRBV29-1
d_gene: -

CDR3aa: CSASRTGSYEQYF
CDR3nt: TGCAGTGCTAGTAGGACCGGATCATACGAGCAGTACTTC
j_gene: TRBJ2-7
abundance: -
v_gene: TRBV20-1
d_gene: -

CDR3aa: CATSEQARGQETQYF
CDR3nt: TGTGCCACCAGTGAGCAGGCCAGGGGACAAGAGACCCAGTACTTC
j_gene: TRBJ2-5
abundance: medium-sized
v_gene: TRBV24-1
d_gene: -

CDR3aa: CARKKICYNSPLHF
CDR3nt: TGTGCCAGAAAAAAGATCTGTTATAATTCACCCCTCCACTTT
j_gene: TRBJ1-6
abundance: -
v_gene: TRBV19
d_gene: -

CDR3aa: CASSWRTGSREQYF
CDR3nt: TGTGCCAGCAGCTGGAGGACAGGGTCACGCGAGCAGTACTTC
j_gene: TRBJ2-7
abundance: many
v_gene: TRBV7-2
d_gene: TRBD1

CDR3aa: CSARDQEFGGGRREQFF
CDR3nt: TGCAGTGCTAGAGATCAAGAGTTTGGAGGGGGGCGGAGGGAGCAGTTCTTC
j_gene: TRBJ2-1
abundance: many
v_gene: TRBV20-1
d_gene: -

CDR3aa: CASKSPSGLQETQYF
CDR3nt: TGTGCCAGCAAAAGTCCTAGCGGACTTCAAGAGACCCAGTACTTC
j_gene: TRBJ2-5
abundance: many
v_gene: TRBV7-2
d_gene: TRBD2

CDR3aa: CASSFAGQVYNSPLHF
CDR3nt: TGTGCCAGCAGCTTCGCTGGACAGGTTTATAATTCACCCCTCCACTTT
j_gene: TRBJ1-6
abundance: -
v_gene: TRBV5-4
d_gene: TRBD1

CDR3aa: CATSDLSREEAFF
CDR3nt: TGTGCCACCAGTGATTTGTCGCGGGAGGAAGCTTTCTTT
j_gene: TRBJ1-1
abundance: -
v_gene: TRBV24-1
d_gene: -

CDR3aa: CASSSGLAGGYEQYF
CDR3nt: TGTGCCAGCAGTTCCGGACTAGCGGGAGGGTACGAGCAGTACTTC
j_gene: TRBJ2-7
abundance: -
v_gene: TRBV19
d_gene: TRBD2

CDR3aa: CASRTDRDRPLHF
CDR3nt: TGTGCCAGCAGGACCGACAGGGACAGGCCCCTCCACTTT
j_gene: TRBJ1-6
abundance: -
v_gene: TRBV2
d_gene: TRBD1

CDR3aa: CSAREGPYEQYF
CDR3nt: TGCAGTGCTAGAGAGGGACCCTACGAGCAGTACTTC
j_gene: TRBJ2-7
abundance: -
v_gene: TRBV20-1
d_gene: -

CDR3aa: CAVSVDIGNTIYF
CDR3nt: TGTGCCGTCAGTGTGGACATTGGAAACACCATATATTTT
j_gene: TRBJ1-3
abundance: -
v_gene: TRBV10-3
d_gene: -

CDR3aa: CASSLLGGGGGDNEQFF
CDR3nt: TGCGCCAGCAGCTTGCTTGGAGGGGGGGGCGGAGACAATGAGCAGTTCTTC
j_gene: TRBJ2-1
abundance: once
v_gene: TRBV5-1
d_gene: -

CDR3aa: CASYISGGVSNEQFF
CDR3nt: TGTGCCAGCTACATTAGCGGCGGAGTGTCCAATGAGCAGTTCTTC
j_gene: TRBJ2-1
abundance: -
v_gene: TRBV6-1
d_gene: -

CDR3aa: CASMVATSAYEQYF
CDR3nt: TGTGCCAGCATGGTAGCGACTAGCGCCTACGAGCAGTACTTC
j_gene: TRBJ2-7
abundance: many
v_gene: TRBV27
d_gene: TRBD2

CDR3aa: CASSLGVTGGDEQYF
CDR3nt: TGTGCCAGCAGCTTAGGGGTCACAGGGGGCGACGAGCAGTACTTC
j_gene: TRBJ2-7
abundance: many
v_gene: TRBV7-9
d_gene: TRBD1

CDR3aa: CATSRGGHQETQYF
CDR3nt: TGTGCCACCAGCAGAGGAGGCCATCAAGAGACCCAGTACTTC
j_gene: TRBJ2-5
abundance: -
v_gene: TRBV15
d_gene: -

CDR3aa: CASSYTGGEAFF
CDR3nt: TGCGCCAGCAGCTACACAGGGGGTGAAGCTTTCTTT
j_gene: TRBJ1-1
abundance: many
v_gene: TRBV5-1
d_gene: TRBD1

CDR3aa: CASSPPGKETQYF
CDR3nt: TGTGCCAGTAGCCCTCCGGGGAAGGAGACCCAGTACTTC
j_gene: TRBJ2-5
abundance: many
v_gene: TRBV19
d_gene: -

CDR3aa: CASGGADFDTQYF
CDR3nt: TGTGCCAGCGGGGGGGCTGATTTTGATACGCAGTATTTT
j_gene: TRBJ2-3
abundance: many
v_gene: TRBV9
d_gene: -

CDR3aa: CASSELRTGTYEQYF
CDR3nt: TGCGCCAGCAGTGAATTGAGGACGGGGACCTACGAGCAGTACTTC
j_gene: TRBJ2-7
abundance: -
v_gene: TRBV10-1
d_gene: -

CDR3aa: CASSLGVGDQETQYF
CDR3nt: TGTGCCAGCAGCTTAGGGGTGGGGGACCAAGAGACCCAGTACTTC
j_gene: TRBJ2-5
abundance: -
v_gene: TRBV7-9
d_gene: -

CDR3aa: CASSESRLASYEQYF
CDR3nt: TGCGCCAGCAGTGAGTCCAGGCTAGCATCGTACGAGCAGTACTTC
j_gene: TRBJ2-7
abundance: -
v_gene: TRBV10-2
d_gene: -

CDR3aa: CASSYDRGTYNEQFF
CDR3nt: TGTGCCAGCAGCTACGACAGGGGCACCTACAATGAGCAGTTCTTC
j_gene: TRBJ2-1
abundance: -
v_gene: TRBV7-3
d_gene: TRBD1

CDR3aa: CSASPTGTYEQYF
CDR3nt: TGCAGTGCTAGTCCGACTGGGACCTACGAGCAGTACTTC
j_gene: TRBJ2-7
abundance: few
v_gene: TRBV20-1
d_gene: -

CDR3aa: CATSSPRRDRFPNEQYF
CDR3nt: TGTGCCACCAGCTCTCCCCGGAGGGACAGATTTCCCAACGAGCAGTACTTC
j_gene: TRBJ2-7
abundance: -
v_gene: TRBV15
d_gene: -

CDR3aa: CASFPGSGALQYF
CDR3nt: TGTGCCAGCTTCCCCGGGTCGGGGGCCCTGCAGTACTTC
j_gene: TRBJ2-7
abundance: -
v_gene: TRBV25-1
d_gene: -

CDR3aa: CSALLGGAGTEAFF
CDR3nt: TGCAGTGCCCTCCTAGGGGGGGCAGGCACTGAAGCTTTCTTT
j_gene: TRBJ1-1
abundance: -
v_gene: TRBV20-1
d_gene: -

CDR3aa: CASSSSIGELFF
CDR3nt: TGTGCCAGCAGCTCCTCAATCGGGGAGCTGTTTTTT
j_gene: TRBJ2-2
abundance: -
v_gene: TRBV7-7
d_gene: -

CDR3aa: CASRSTGGTEAFF
CDR3nt: TGTGCCAGCAGGTCGACAGGGGGCACTGAAGCTTTCTTT
j_gene: TRBJ1-1
abundance: many
v_gene: TRBV6-1
d_gene: TRBD1